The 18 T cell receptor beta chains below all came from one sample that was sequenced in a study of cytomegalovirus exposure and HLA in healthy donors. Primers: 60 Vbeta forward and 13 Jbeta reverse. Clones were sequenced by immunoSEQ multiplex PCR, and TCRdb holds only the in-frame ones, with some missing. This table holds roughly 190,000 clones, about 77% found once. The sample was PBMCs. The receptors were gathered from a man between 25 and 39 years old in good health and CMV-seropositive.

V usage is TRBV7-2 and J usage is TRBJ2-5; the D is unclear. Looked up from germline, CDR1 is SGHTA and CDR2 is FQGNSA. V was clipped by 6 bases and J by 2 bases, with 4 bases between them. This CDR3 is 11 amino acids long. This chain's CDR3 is CASSSQETQYF. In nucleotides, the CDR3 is TGTGCCAGCAGTTCACAAGAGACCCAGTACTTC.

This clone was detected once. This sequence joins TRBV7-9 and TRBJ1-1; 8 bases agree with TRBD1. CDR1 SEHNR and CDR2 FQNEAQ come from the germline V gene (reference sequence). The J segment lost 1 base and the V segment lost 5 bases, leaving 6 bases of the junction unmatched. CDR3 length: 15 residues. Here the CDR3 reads CASSEDGQGNTEAFF. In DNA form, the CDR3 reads TGTGCCAGCAGCGAAGATGGACAGGGGAACACTGAAGCTTTCTTT.

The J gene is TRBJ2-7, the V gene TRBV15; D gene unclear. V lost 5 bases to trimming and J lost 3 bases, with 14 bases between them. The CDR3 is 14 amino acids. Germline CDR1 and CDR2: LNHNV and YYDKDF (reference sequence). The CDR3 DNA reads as TGTGCCACCAGCTCAACCAGTGGGCTCTACGAGCAGTACTTC. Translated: CATSSTSGLYEQYF. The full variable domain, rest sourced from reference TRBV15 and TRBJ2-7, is DAMVIQNPRYQVTQFGKPVTLSCSQTLNHNVMYWYQQKSSQAPKLLFHYYDKDFNNEADTPDNFQSRRPNTSFCFLDIRSPGLGDTAMYLCATSSTSGLYEQYFGPGTRLTVT.

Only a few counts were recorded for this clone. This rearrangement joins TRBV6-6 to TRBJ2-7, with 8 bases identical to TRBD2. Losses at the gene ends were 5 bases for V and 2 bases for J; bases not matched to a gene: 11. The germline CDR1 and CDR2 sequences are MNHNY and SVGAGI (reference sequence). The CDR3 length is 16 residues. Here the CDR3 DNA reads TGTGCCAGCAGTAGCCGTGCGGGGGGCCAAACCTACGAGCAGTACTTC. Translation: CASSSRAGGQTYEQYF.

Written as DNA, the CDR3 is TGCGCCAGCAGCAGAAGCGGGAGTTTGGAGACCCAGTACTTC. It codes for CASSRSGSLETQYF. The chain carries TRBV5-1 and TRBJ2-5; 8 bases are shared with TRBD2. This CDR3 region has 14 residues. V lost 4 bases to trimming and J lost 5 bases; unmatched junction nucleotides: 7. Germline lookup yields CDR1 SGHRS and CDR2 YFSETQ.

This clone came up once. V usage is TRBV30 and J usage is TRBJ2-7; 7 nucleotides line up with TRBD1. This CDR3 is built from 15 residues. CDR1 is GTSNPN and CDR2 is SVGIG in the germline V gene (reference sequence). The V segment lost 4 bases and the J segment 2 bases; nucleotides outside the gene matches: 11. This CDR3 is CAWKTPGTATYEQYF. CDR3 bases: TGTGCCTGGAAAACTCCCGGGACAGCAACCTACGAGCAGTACTTC.

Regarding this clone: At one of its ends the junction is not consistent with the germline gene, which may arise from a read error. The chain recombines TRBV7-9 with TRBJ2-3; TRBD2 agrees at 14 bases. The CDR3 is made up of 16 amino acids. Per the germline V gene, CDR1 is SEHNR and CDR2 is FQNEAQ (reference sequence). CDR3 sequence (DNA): TGTTCCAGCAGCAAGACTAGCGGGGGGGCAACAGATACGCAGTATTTT. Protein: CSSSKTSGGATDTQYF.

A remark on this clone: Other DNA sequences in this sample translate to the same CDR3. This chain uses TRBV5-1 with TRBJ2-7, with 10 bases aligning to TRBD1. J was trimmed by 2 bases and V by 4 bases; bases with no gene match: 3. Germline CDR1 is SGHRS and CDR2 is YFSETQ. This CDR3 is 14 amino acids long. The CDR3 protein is CASSPGQGAYEQYF. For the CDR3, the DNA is TGCGCCAGCAGCCCAGGACAGGGGGCCTACGAGCAGTACTTC.

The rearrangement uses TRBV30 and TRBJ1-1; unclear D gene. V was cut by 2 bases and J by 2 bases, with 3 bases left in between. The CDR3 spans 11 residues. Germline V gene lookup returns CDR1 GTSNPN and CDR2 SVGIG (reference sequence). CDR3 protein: CAWSTNTEAFF. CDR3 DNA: TGTGCCTGGAGTACAAACACTGAAGCTTTCTTT.

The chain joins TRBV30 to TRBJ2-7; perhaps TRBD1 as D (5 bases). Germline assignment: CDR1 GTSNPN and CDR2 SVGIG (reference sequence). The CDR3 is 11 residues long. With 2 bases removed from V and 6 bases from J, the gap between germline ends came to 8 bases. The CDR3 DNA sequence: TGTGCCTGGAGTATCAGGGTCGAGCAGTACTTC. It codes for CAWSIRVEQYF. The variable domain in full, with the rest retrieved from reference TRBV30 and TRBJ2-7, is SQTIHQWPATLVQPVGSPLSLECTVEGTSNPNLYWYRQAAGRGLQLLFYSVGIGQISSEVPQNLSASRPQDRQFILSSKKLLLSDSGFYLCAWSIRVEQYFGPGTRLTVT.

CDR3 region: CAWGPGQGHGYTF. The CDR3 nucleotides are TGTGCCTGGGGCCCGGGACAGGGTCATGGCTACACCTTC. The rearrangement uses TRBV30 and TRBJ1-2; 9 bases agree with TRBD1. V gave up 5 bases and J gave up 6 bases; unmatched junction bases: 7. The germline V gene encodes CDR1 GTSNPN and CDR2 SVGIG (reference sequence). This CDR3 is 13 amino acids long.

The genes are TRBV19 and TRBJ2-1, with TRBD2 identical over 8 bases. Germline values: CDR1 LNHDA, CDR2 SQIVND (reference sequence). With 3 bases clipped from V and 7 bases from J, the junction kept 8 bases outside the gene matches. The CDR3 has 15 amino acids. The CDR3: CASSIRREVGNEQFF. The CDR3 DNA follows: TGTGCCAGTAGTATCCGGCGGGAGGTTGGTAATGAGCAGTTCTTC.

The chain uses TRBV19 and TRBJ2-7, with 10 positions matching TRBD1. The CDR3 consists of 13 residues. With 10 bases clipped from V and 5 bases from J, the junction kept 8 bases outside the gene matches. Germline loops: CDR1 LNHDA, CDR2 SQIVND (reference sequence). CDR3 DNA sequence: TGTGCCACTAAAGGACAGGGGGATAACGAGCAGTACTTC. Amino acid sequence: CATKGQGDNEQYF.

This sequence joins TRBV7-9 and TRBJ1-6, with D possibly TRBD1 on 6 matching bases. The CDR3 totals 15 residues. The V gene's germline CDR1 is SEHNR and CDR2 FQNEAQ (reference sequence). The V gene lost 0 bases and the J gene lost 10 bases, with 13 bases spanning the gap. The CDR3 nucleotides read TGTGCCAGCAGCTTAGCTGGGGGCCCTGGGTCACCCCTCCACTTT. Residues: CASSLAGGPGSPLHF.

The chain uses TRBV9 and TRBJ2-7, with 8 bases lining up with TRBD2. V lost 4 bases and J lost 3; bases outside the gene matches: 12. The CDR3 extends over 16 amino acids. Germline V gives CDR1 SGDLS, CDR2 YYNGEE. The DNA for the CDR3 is TGTGCCAGCAGCCCACCCTCCGGGACTAGACACTACGAGCAGTACTTC. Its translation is CASSPPSGTRHYEQYF. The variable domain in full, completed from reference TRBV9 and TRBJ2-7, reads DSGVTQTPKHLITATGQRVTLRCSPRSGDLSVYWYQQSLDQGLQFLIQYYNGEERAKGNILERFSAQQFPDLHSELNLSSLELGDSALYFCASSPPSGTRHYEQYFGPGTRLTVT.

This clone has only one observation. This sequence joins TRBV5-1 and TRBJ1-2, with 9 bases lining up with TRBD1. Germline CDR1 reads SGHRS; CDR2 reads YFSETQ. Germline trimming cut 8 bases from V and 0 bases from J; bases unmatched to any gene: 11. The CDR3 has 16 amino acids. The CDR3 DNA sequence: TGCGCCAGTTTCCCTGGACAGGGGAATCCTAACTATGGCTACACCTTC. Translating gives CASFPGQGNPNYGYTF.

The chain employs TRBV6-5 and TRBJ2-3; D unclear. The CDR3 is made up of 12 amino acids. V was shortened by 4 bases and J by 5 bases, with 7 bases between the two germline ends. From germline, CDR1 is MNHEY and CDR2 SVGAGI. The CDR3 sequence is CASSSNRDTQYF. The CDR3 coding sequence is TGTGCCAGCAGTTCAAACAGAGATACGCAGTATTTT.

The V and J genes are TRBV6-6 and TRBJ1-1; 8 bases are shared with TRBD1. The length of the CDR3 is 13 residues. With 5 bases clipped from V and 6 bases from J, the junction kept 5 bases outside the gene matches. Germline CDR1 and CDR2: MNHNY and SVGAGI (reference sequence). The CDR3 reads CASSATGVAEAFF. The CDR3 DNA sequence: TGTGCCAGCAGTGCGACAGGGGTTGCTGAAGCTTTCTTT.